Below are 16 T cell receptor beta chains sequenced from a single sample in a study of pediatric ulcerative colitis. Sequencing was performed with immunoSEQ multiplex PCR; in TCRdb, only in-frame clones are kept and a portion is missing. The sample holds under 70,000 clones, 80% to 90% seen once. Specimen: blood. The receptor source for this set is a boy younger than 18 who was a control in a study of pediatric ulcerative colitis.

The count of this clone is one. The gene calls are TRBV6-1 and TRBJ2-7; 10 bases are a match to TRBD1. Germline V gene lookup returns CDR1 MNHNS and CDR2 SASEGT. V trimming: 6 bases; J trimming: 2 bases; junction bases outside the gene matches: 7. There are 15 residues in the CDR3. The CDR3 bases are TGTGCCAGCAGCCCCCGGACAGGGGGAGCCTACGAGCAGTACTTC. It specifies CASSPRTGGAYEQYF.

The CDR3 DNA reads TGCGCCAGCAGCGGGACAGGAGGTGAAGATACGCAGTATTTT. Its translation: CASSGTGGEDTQYF. The V and J genes are TRBV5-1 and TRBJ2-3, with 8 bases identical to TRBD1. V shed 4 bases, J shed 5 bases, and the junction held 6 bases outside the gene matches. Germline assignment: CDR1 SGHRS and CDR2 YFSETQ. The CDR3 runs to 14 residues.

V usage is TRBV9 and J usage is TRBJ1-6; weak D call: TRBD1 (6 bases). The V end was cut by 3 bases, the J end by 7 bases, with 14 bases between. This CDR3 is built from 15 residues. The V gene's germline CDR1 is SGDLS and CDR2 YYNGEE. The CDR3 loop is CASSGGGRQNSPLHF. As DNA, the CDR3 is TGTGCCAGCAGCGGAGGGGGGCGGCAGAATTCACCCCTCCACTTT.

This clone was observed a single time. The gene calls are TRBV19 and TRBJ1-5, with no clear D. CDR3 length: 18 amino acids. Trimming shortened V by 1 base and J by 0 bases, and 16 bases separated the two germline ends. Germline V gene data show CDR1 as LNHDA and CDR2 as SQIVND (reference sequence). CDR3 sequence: CASSIVQAGSYSNQPQHF. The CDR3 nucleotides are TGTGCCAGTAGTATAGTTCAGGCAGGTTCATATAGCAATCAGCCCCAGCATTTT.

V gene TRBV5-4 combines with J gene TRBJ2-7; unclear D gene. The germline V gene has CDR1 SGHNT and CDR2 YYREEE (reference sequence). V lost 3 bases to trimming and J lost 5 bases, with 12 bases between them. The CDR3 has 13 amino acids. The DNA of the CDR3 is TGTGCCAGCAGCTCTAGGGTAGCTGACGAGCAGTACTTC. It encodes CASSSRVADEQYF.

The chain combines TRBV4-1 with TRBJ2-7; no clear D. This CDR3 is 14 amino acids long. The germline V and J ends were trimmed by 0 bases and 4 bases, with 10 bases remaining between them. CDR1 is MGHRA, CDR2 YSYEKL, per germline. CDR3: CASSQDSRAYEQYF. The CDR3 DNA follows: TGCGCCAGCAGCCAAGATTCGCGTGCGTACGAGCAGTACTTC.

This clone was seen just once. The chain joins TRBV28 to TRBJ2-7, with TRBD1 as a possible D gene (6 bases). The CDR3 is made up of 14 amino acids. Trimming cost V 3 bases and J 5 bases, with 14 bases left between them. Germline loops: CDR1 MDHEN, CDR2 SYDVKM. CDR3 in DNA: TGTGCCAGCAGTTTGCTAGGGGACACCCACGAGCAGTACTTC. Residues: CASSLLGDTHEQYF.

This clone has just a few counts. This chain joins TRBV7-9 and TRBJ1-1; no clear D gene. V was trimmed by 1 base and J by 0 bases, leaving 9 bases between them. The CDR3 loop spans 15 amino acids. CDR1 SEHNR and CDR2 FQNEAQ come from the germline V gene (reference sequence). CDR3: CASSLVGSMNTEAFF. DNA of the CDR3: TGTGCCAGCAGCTTAGTGGGCAGCATGAACACTGAAGCTTTCTTT.

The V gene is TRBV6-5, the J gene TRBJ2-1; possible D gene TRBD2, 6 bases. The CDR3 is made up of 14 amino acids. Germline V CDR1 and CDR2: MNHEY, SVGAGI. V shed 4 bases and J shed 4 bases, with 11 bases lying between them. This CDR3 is CASSSATRYNEQFF. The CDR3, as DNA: TGTGCCAGCAGTTCAGCGACTAGATACAATGAGCAGTTCTTC.

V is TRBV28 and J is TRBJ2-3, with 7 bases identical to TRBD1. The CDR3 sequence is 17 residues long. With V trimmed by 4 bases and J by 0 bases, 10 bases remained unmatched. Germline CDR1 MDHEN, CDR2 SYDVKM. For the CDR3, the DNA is TGTGCCAGCAGTTCCTCTCCTCCGACAGGGAGCACAGATACGCAGTATTTT. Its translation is CASSSSPPTGSTDTQYF.

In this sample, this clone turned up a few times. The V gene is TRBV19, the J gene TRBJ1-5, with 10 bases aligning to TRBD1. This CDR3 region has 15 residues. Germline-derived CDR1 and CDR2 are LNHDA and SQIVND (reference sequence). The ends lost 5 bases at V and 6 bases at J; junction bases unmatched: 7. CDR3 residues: CASSLRTGGRQPQHF. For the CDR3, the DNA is TGTGCCAGTAGTCTACGGACAGGGGGACGTCAGCCCCAGCATTTT.

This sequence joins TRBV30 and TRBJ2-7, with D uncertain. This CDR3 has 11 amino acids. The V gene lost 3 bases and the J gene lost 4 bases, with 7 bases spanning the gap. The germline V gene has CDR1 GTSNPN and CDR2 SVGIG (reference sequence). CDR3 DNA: TGTGCCTGGAGCGCTGCATACGAGCAGTACTTC. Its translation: CAWSAAYEQYF.

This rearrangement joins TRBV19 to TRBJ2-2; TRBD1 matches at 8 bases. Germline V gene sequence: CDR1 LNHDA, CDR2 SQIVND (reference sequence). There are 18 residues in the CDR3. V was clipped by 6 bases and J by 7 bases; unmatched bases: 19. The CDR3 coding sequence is TGTGCCAGTAGCCGACCGGACAGGGAGACTAGTATGGACGGGGAGCTGTTTTTT. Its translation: CASSRPDRETSMDGELFF.

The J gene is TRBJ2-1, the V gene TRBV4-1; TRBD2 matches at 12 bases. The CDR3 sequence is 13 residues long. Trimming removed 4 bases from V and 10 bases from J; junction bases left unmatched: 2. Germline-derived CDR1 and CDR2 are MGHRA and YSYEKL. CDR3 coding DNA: TGCGCCAGCAGCCGACTAGCGGGGGAGGAGCAGTTCTTC. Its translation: CASSRLAGEEQFF.

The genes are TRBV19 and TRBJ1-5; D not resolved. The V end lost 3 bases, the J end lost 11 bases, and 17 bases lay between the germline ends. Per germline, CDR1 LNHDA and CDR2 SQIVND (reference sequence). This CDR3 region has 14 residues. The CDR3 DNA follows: TGTGCCAGTAGTATTCTCCTCATGATCCGGGCCCAGCATTTT. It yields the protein CASSILLMIRAQHF. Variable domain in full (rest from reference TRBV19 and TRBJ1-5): DGGITQSPKYLFRKEGQNVTLSCEQNLNHDAMYWYRQDPGQGLRLIYYSQIVNDFQKGDIAEGYSVSREKKESFPLTVTSAQKNPTAFYLCASSILLMIRAQHFGDGTRLSIL.

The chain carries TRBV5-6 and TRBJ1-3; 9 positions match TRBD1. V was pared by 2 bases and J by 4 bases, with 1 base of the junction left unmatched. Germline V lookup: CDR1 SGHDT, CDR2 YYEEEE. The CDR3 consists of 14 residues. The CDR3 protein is CASSLQGAGNTIYF. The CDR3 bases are TGTGCCAGCAGCTTACAGGGGGCAGGAAACACCATATATTTT.